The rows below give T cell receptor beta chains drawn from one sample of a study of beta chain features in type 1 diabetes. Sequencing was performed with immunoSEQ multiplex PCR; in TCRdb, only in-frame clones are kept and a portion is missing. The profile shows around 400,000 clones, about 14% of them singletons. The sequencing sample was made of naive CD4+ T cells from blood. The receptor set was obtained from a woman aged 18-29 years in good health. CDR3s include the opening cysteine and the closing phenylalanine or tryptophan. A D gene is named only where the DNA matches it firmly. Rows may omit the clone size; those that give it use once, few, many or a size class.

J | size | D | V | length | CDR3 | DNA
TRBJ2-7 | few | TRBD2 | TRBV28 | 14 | CASSRLAGTYEQYF | TGTGCCAGCAGTCGACTAGCGGGAACGTACGAGCAGTACTTC
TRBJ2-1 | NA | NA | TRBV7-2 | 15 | CASSSRPNWANEQFF | TGTGCCAGCAGCTCGAGACCAAACTGGGCGAATGAGCAGTTCTTC
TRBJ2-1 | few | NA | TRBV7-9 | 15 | CASSLASGVGNEQFF | TGTGCCAGCAGCTTAGCTTCCGGGGTGGGAAATGAGCAGTTCTTC
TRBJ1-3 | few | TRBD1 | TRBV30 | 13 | CASNPARGNTIYF | TGTGCCTCAAATCCTGCCAGGGGGAACACCATATATTTT
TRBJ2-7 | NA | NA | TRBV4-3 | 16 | CASSPGGGGGSYEQYF | TGCGCCAGCAGCCCGGGAGGAGGGGGGGGGTCCTACGAGCAGTACTTC
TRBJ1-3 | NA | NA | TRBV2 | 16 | CASTGDRTSSGNTIYF | TGTGCCAGCACCGGCGACAGGACAAGCTCTGGAAACACCATATATTTT
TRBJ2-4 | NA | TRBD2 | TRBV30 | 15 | CAWYKPGLAGNIQYF | TGTGCCTGGTATAAACCGGGACTAGCGGGAAACATTCAGTACTTC
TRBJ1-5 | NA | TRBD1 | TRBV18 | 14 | CASSRGQANQPQHF | TGTGCCAGCTCACGGGGACAGGCCAATCAGCCCCAGCATTTT
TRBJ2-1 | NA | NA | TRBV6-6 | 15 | CASSYSSSSYNEQFF | TGTGCCAGCAGTTACTCGAGTAGCTCCTACAATGAGCAGTTCTTC
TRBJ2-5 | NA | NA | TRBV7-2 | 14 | CASSPQGVVETQYF | TGTGCCAGCAGCCCCCAAGGGGTGGTAGAGACCCAGTACTTC
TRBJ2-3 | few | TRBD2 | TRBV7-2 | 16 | CASSLGPSGTPDTQYF | TGTGCCAGCAGCTTAGGCCCTAGCGGGACGCCAGATACGCAGTATTTT
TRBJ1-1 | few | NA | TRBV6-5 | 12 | CASVPSRGEAFF | TGTGCCAGCGTTCCCTCTAGGGGTGAAGCTTTCTTT
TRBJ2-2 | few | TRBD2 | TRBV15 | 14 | CATGGSINTGELFF | TGTGCCACCGGCGGGAGTATAAACACCGGGGAGCTGTTTTTT
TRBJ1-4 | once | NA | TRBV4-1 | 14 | CASSRTATNEKLFF | TGCGCCAGCAGTCGGACAGCAACTAATGAAAAACTGTTTTTT
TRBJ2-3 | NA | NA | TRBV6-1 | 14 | CASSESWGQDTQYF | TGTGCCAGCAGTGAATCCTGGGGACAAGATACGCAGTATTTT
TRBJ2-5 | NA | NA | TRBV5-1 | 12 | CASSQVAETQYF | TGCGCCAGCAGCCAGGTGGCGGAGACCCAGTACTTC
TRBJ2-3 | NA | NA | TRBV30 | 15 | CAWTRGGVNTDTQYF | TGTGCCTGGACCCGGGGTGGGGTCAACACAGATACGCAGTATTTT
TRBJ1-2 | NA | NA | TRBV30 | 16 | CAWSHQWGRGMDGYTF | TGTGCCTGGAGTCACCAATGGGGCAGAGGAATGGATGGCTACACCTTC
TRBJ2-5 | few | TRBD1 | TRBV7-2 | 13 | CASSSDRQETQYF | TGTGCCAGCAGTTCGGACAGGCAAGAGACCCAGTACTTC
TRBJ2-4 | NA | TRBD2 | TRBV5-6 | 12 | CASSLWGGIQYF | TGTGCCAGCAGCTTGTGGGGGGGCATTCAGTACTTC
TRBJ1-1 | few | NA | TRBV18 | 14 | CASSPVQGSTEAFF | TGTGCCAGCTCACCAGTGCAGGGAAGCACTGAAGCTTTCTTT
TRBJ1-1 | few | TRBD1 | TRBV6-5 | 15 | CASRKVRQGNTEAFF | TGTGCCAGCCGCAAGGTTCGACAGGGGAACACTGAAGCTTTCTTT
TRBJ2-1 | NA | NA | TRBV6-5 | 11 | CASSSTLEQFF | TGTGCCAGCAGTTCGACTCTTGAGCAGTTCTTC
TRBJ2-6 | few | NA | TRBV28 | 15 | CASSAGGSGANVLTF | TGTGCCAGCAGTGCCGGGGGCTCTGGGGCCAACGTCCTGACTTTC
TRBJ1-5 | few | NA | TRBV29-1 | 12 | CSVVAGSQPQHF | TGCAGCGTTGTGGCTGGCAGTCAGCCCCAGCATTTT
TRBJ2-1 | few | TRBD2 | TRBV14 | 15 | CASSQTSGLMNEQFF | TGTGCCAGCAGCCAAACTAGCGGTCTTATGAATGAGCAGTTCTTC
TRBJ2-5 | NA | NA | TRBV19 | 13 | CASSIEGLETQYF | TGTGCCAGTAGTATAGAGGGCCTCGAGACCCAGTACTTC
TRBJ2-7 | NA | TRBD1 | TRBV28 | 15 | CASSSGTGATYEQYF | TGTGCCAGCAGTTCGGGGACAGGGGCCACCTACGAGCAGTACTTC
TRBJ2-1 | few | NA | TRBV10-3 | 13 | CATSPDGSGEQFF | TGTGCCACATCACCCGACGGATCGGGTGAGCAGTTCTTC
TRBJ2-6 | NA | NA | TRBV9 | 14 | CASSFYSGANVLTF | TGTGCCAGCAGTTTTTACTCTGGGGCCAACGTCCTGACTTTC
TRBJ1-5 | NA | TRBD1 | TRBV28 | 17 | CASRTGQFPARVQPQHF | TGTGCCAGCAGAACGGGACAGTTCCCCGCTCGGGTTCAGCCCCAGCATTTT
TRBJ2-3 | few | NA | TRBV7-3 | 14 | CATRRRGPTDTQYF | TGTGCCACAAGGCGGAGGGGGCCCACAGATACGCAGTATTTT
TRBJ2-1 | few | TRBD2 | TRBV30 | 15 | CAWSALAGGDNEQFF | TGTGCCTGGAGTGCGCTAGCGGGAGGGGACAATGAGCAGTTCTTC
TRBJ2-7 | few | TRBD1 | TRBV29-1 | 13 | CSAGGTGDYEQYF | TGCAGCGCTGGGGGGACAGGGGATTACGAGCAGTACTTC
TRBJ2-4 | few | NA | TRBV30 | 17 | CAWSAYRETVAKNIQYF | TGTGCCTGGAGTGCTTACAGGGAGACGGTGGCCAAAAACATTCAGTACTTC
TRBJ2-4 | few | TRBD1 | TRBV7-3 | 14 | CASSLTGLVYIQYF | TGTGCCAGCAGCCTGACAGGGCTGGTATACATTCAGTACTTC
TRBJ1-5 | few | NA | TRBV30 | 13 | CAWSPDTNQPQHF | TGTGCCTGGAGTCCGGACACCAATCAGCCCCAGCATTTT
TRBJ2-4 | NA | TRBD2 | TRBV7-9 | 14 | CASSPREVAGVQYF | TGTGCCAGCAGCCCCCGGGAGGTAGCGGGAGTTCAGTACTTC
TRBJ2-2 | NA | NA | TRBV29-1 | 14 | CSVGKGTNTGELFF | TGCAGCGTTGGCAAGGGGACGAACACCGGGGAGCTGTTTTTT
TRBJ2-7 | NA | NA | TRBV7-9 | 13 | CASSLMASYEQYF | TGTGCCAGCAGCTTAATGGCTTCCTACGAGCAGTACTTC
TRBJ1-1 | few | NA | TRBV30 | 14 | CAWSVLTMNTEAFF | TGTGCCTGGAGTGTACTCACGATGAACACTGAAGCTTTCTTT
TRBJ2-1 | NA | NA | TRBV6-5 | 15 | CASSLKQGNYNEQFF | TGTGCCAGCAGTTTAAAACAGGGAAACTACAATGAGCAGTTCTTC
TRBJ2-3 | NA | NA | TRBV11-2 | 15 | CASSPGGTSTDTQYF | TGTGCCAGCAGCCCAGGCGGGACTTCCACAGATACGCAGTATTTT
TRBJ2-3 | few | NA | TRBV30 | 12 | CAWSSSTDTQYF | TGTGCCTGGAGCTCTAGCACAGATACGCAGTATTTT
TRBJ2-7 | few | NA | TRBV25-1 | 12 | CASSDYVYEQYF | TGTGCCAGCAGTGACTACGTATACGAGCAGTACTTC
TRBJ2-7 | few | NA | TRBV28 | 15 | CASPPPGQSSYEQYF | TGTGCCAGCCCCCCACCAGGGCAGAGCTCCTACGAGCAGTACTTC
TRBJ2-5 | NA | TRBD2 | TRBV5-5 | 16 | CASSLVGSGRGETQYF | TGTGCCAGCAGCTTGGTAGGTAGCGGGAGAGGAGAGACCCAGTACTTC
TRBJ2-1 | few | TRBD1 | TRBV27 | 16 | CASSLLGQGADNEQFF | TGTGCCAGCAGTTTACTTGGACAGGGGGCTGACAATGAGCAGTTCTTC
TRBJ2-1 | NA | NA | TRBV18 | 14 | CASSPPQRYNEQFF | TGTGCCAGCTCACCACCTCAACGGTACAATGAGCAGTTCTTC
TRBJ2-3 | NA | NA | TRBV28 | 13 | CASSPPNTDTQYF | TGTGCCAGCAGTCCCCCCAACACAGATACGCAGTATTTT